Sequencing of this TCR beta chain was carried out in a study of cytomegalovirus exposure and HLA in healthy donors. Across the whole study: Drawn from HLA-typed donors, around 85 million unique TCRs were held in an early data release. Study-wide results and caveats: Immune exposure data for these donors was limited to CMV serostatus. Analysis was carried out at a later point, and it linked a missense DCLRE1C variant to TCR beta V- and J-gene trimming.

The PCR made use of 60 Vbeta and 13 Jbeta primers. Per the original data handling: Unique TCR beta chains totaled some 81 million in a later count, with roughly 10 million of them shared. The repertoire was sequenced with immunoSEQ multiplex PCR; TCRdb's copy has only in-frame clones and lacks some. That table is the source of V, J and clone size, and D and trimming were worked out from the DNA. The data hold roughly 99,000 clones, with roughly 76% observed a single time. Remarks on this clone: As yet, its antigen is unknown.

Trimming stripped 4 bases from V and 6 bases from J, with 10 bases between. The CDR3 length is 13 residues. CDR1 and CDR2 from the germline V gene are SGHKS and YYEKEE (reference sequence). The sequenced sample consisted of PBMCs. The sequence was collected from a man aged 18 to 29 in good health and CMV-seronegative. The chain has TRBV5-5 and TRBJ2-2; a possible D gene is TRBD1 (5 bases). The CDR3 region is CASSLRGAGELFF. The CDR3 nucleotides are TGTGCCAGCAGCCTTAGGGGCGCCGGGGAGCTGTTTTTT.